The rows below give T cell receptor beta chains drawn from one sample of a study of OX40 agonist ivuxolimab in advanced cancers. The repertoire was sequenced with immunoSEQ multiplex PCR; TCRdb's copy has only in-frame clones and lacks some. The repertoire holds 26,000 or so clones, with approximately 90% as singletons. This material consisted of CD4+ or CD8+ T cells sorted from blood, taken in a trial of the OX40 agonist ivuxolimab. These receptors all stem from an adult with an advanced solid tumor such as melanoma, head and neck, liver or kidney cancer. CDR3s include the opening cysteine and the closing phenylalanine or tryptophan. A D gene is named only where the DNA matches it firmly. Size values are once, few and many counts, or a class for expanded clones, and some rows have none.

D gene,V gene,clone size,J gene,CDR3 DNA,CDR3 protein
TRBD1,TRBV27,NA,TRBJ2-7,TGTGCCAGCAGCACGGGACAGGGGGTCCACGAGCAGTACTTC,CASSTGQGVHEQYF
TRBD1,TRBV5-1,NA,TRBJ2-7,TGCGCCAGCAGCTGGCGGGGACAGGGAAACGAGCAGTACTTC,CASSWRGQGNEQYF
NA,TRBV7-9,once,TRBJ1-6,TGTGCCAGCAGCTTAGATCCGGGGCTCACAGCACCCCTCCACTTT,CASSLDPGLTAPLHF
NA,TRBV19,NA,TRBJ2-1,TGTGCCAGTAGTATAAAGGACTGGAGACAGGTAGACTCCTACAATGAGCAGTTCTTC,CASSIKDWRQVDSYNEQFF
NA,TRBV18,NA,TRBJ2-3,TGTGCCAGCTCATCACAGGACACAGATACGCAGTATTTT,CASSSQDTDTQYF
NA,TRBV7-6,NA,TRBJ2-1,TGTGCCAGCAGCTTAGTGACCAATGAGCAGTTCTTC,CASSLVTNEQFF
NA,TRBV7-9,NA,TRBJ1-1,TGTGCCAGCAGCTTCGAACTGGCTGAAGCTTTCTTT,CASSFELAEAFF
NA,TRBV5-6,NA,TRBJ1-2,TGTGCCAGCAGCTTGTGGGGGGGCGGCTCAACCGACTATGGCTACACCTTC,CASSLWGGGSTDYGYTF
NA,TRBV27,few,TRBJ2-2,TGTGCCAGCAGTCCCGGGCGTGGGTGGGACACCGGGGAGCTGTTTTTT,CASSPGRGWDTGELFF
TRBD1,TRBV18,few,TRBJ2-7,TGTGCCAGCTCACCCGCGACAGGGTGGTACGAGCAGTACTTC,CASSPATGWYEQYF
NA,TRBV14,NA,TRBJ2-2,TGTGCCAGCAGCCTGCAGGGGACAACCGGGGAGCTGTTTTTT,CASSLQGTTGELFF
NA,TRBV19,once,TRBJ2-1,TGTGCCAGTAACCCACAGGGAGACAATGAGCAGTTCTTC,CASNPQGDNEQFF
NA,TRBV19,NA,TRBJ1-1,TGTGCCAGTAGTATGGGGGGCCGGAACACTGAAGCTTTCTTT,CASSMGGRNTEAFF
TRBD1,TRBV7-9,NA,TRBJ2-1,TGTGCCAGCAGCTTATATTCCGGGACAGAGAGCAATGAGCAGTTCTTC,CASSLYSGTESNEQFF
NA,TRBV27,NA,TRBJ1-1,TGTGCCAGCAACCCCCGAGGGATGAACACTGAAGCTTTCTTT,CASNPRGMNTEAFF
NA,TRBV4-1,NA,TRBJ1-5,TGCGCCAGCAGCCCGACCGGTCTTCAGCCCCAGCATTTT,CASSPTGLQPQHF
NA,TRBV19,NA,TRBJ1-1,TGTGCCAGTAGTACGTCGGCAACTGTGGAAGCTTTCTTT,CASSTSATVEAFF
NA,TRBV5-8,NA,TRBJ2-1,TGTGCCAGCAGCCTCGGGGTCCAGAGCTCCTACAATGAGCAGTTCTTC,CASSLGVQSSYNEQFF
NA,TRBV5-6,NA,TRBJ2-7,TGTGCCAGCAGCTATGAAGGGGGGCAAAACGAGCAGTACTTC,CASSYEGGQNEQYF
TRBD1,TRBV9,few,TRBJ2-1,TGTGCCAGCAGCGTAGGGACAGGGACCAATGAGCAGTTCTTC,CASSVGTGTNEQFF
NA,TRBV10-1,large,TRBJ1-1,TGCGCCAGCAGTGAGGCCCTCTCGGACACTGAAGCTTTCTTT,CASSEALSDTEAFF
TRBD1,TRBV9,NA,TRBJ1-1,TGTGCCAGCAGCCTGACAGGGGCCGTGAACACTGAAGCTTTCTTT,CASSLTGAVNTEAFF